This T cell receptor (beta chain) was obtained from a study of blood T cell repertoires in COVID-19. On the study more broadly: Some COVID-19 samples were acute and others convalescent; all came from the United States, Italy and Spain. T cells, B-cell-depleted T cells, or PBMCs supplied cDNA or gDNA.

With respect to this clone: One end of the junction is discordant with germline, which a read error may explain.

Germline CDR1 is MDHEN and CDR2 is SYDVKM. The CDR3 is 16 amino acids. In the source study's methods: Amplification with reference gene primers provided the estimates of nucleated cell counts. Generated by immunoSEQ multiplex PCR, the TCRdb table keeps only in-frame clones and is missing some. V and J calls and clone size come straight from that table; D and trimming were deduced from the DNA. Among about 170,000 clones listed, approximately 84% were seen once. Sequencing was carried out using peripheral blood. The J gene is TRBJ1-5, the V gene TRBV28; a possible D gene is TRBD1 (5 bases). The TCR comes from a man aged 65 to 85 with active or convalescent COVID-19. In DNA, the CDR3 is TGTGCCAGCAGTTTATTGGGGCTAGATAGCAATCAGCCCCTGCTTTTT. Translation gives CASSLLGLDSNQPLLF.